Following are 17 T cell receptor beta chains from one sample sequenced in a study of blood T cell repertoires in COVID-19. Repertoires were generated with immunoSEQ multiplex PCR, while TCRdb's copy carries only in-frame clones and drops some. Of about 150,000 clones detected, approximately 84% appear once; the ten largest clones hold 8.3%. Sequenced input: peripheral blood. These receptors originate from a woman aged 60 to 75 with COVID-19, enrolled during active disease.

The V and J genes are TRBV6-5 and TRBJ1-4; tentative D call: TRBD1 (6 bases). The CDR3 length is 15 residues. Trimming pared 7 bases from V and 4 bases from J, leaving 16 bases between. The germline CDR1 and CDR2 sequences are MNHEY and SVGAGI. The CDR3 sequence: CASKRGGQFNEKLFF. The CDR3 DNA sequence: TGTGCCAGCAAAAGGGGGGGGCAGTTTAATGAAAAACTGTTTTTT.

The CDR3 DNA is TGTGCCAGCAGCTTAGTATCCGGAAACACCATATATTTT. Its translation: CASSLVSGNTIYF. The gene calls are TRBV7-9 and TRBJ1-3; unclear D gene. This CDR3 comprises 13 residues. From germline, CDR1 is SEHNR and CDR2 FQNEAQ (reference sequence). The germline V and J ends were trimmed by 1 base and 4 bases, with 5 bases remaining between them.

The rearrangement uses TRBV4-1 and TRBJ2-4; D may be TRBD1 (5 bases). The V end was cut by 2 bases, the J end by 8 bases, with 13 bases between. The CDR3 has 14 residues. Germline V gene data show CDR1 as MGHRA and CDR2 as YSYEKL. The CDR3 coding sequence is TGCGCCAGCAGCCAAAGAGAAGGGGTCCACATTCAGTACTTC. It is translated as CASSQREGVHIQYF.

This rearrangement joins TRBV19 to TRBJ2-1; 10 bases map to TRBD1. The CDR3 has 15 residues. V shed 6 bases and J 3 bases; nucleotides not matched to a gene: 5. Germline V lookup: CDR1 LNHDA, CDR2 SQIVND (reference sequence). The CDR3 bases are TGTGCCAGTAGCCCCGGGACAGGGGTCTACAATGAGCAGTTCTTC. It yields the protein CASSPGTGVYNEQFF.

V usage is TRBV7-6 and J usage is TRBJ1-2; TRBD1 agrees at 11 bases. Germline V CDR1 and CDR2: SGHVS, FNYEAQ. With 5 bases clipped from V and 5 bases from J, the junction kept 10 bases outside the gene matches. CDR3 length: 16 residues. In nucleotides, the CDR3 is TGTGCCAGCAGCCGGACTGGGACAGGGGGAGGGTATGGCTACACCTTC. It codes for CASSRTGTGGGYGYTF.

The chain couples TRBV5-6 to TRBJ1-4; TRBD1 aligns across 9 bases. The CDR3 consists of 17 residues. The ends lost 5 bases at V and 3 bases at J; junction bases unmatched: 11. Germline assignment: CDR1 SGHDT and CDR2 YYEEEE. CDR3 in amino acids: CASREFTGGAANEKLFF. The DNA of the CDR3 is TGTGCCAGCAGAGAATTTACAGGGGGCGCGGCTAATGAAAAACTGTTTTTT.

V gene TRBV18 combines with J gene TRBJ1-1, with 8 bases identical to TRBD1. Germline loops: CDR1 KGHSH, CDR2 LQKENI. The CDR3 is 13 amino acids. Losses at the gene ends were 4 bases for V and 7 bases for J; bases not matched to a gene: 5. In DNA form, the CDR3 reads TGTGCCAGCTCACAAACAGGGGGAAATGAAGCTTTCTTT. This encodes CASSQTGGNEAFF.

This chain connects TRBV5-6 to TRBJ2-1; the D gene is possibly TRBD2 (5 bases). This CDR3 is built from 13 residues. Trimming removed 0 bases from V and 10 bases from J, with 11 bases in between. Germline CDR1 SGHDT, CDR2 YYEEEE. The CDR3 reads CASSLGTGGEQFF. The CDR3 DNA follows: TGTGCCAGCAGCTTGGGCACCGGCGGGGAGCAGTTCTTC.

There are a few counts of this clone. J is TRBJ2-1 and V is TRBV5-1; TRBD1 agrees at 9 bases. Germline-derived CDR1 and CDR2 are SGHRS and YFSETQ. V shed 4 bases and J 6 bases; nucleotides not matched to a gene: 5. This CDR3 has 14 amino acids. CDR3 nucleotide sequence: TGCGCCAGCAGCCCCAGGGACAGGGCCAATGAGCAGTTCTTC. Translation: CASSPRDRANEQFF.

With regard to this clone: The sample carries other DNA sequences with the same CDR3. V is TRBV7-9 and J is TRBJ2-7; possibly TRBD1 for D (5 bases). Germline CDR1 reads SEHNR; CDR2 reads FQNEAQ (reference sequence). Trimming cost V 5 bases and J 0 bases, with 17 bases left between them. The CDR3 is 16 residues long. The CDR3 loop is CASSLDARAPSYEQYV. The CDR3 nucleotides are TGTGCCAGCAGCCTAGATGCCAGGGCCCCCTCCTACGAGCAGTACGTC.

The V call is TRBV6-2 or TRBV6-3, the J call TRBJ2-7, with D maybe TRBD2 (5 bases). The ends were cut back, 2 bases at V and 2 bases at J, with 10 bases in the middle. The CDR3 length is 14 residues. CDR1 and CDR2 (germline): MNHEY, SVGEGT. CDR3 amino acids: CASSYRGSAYEQYF. In DNA form, the CDR3 reads TGTGCCAGCAGTTACAGAGGGAGTGCCTACGAGCAGTACTTC.

The chain combines TRBV5-1 with TRBJ2-3; D may be TRBD1 (5 bases). CDR3 length equals 14 residues. Per germline, CDR1 SGHRS and CDR2 YFSETQ. The V end was cut by 0 bases, the J end by 5 bases, with 10 bases between. The CDR3 coding sequence is TGCGCCAGCAGCTTGGCTCAGGGTGAAGATACGCAGTATTTT. Translation gives CASSLAQGEDTQYF.

The chain employs TRBV9 and TRBJ2-2; a weak D match, TRBD2 (7 bases). The V and J ends lost 0 bases and 5 bases respectively, with 17 bases between them. The germline V gene encodes CDR1 SGDLS and CDR2 YYNGEE. CDR3 length: 17 residues. CDR3 nucleotide sequence: TGTGCCAGCAGCGTAGGGGAGGGGGTTCTCCAAACCGGGGAGCTGTTTTTT. As protein: CASSVGEGVLQTGELFF.

The chain uses TRBV18 and TRBJ1-3; D possibly corresponds to TRBD1 (6 bases). There are 17 residues in the CDR3. Trimming left V 1 base short and J 4 bases short, with 17 bases between. Germline CDR1 and CDR2: KGHSH and LQKENI. CDR3 sequence reads: CASSPRNLGAAGNTIYF. CDR3 DNA: TGTGCCAGCTCACCACGAAACCTGGGGGCTGCGGGAAACACCATATATTTT. Full variable domain (missing parts from reference TRBV18 and TRBJ1-3): NAGVMQNPRHLVRRRGQEARLRCSPMKGHSHVYWYRQLPEEGLKFMVYLQKENIIDESGMPKERFSAEFPKEGPSILRIQQVVRGDSAAYFCASSPRNLGAAGNTIYFGEGSWLTVV.

The chain combines TRBV18 with TRBJ1-5; D may be TRBD1 (5 bases). Germline CDR1 KGHSH, CDR2 LQKENI. This CDR3 has 15 residues. Trimming removed 3 bases at V and 6 bases at J, with 15 bases between. The CDR3 here is CASSPGRGTVQPQHF. CDR3 sequence (DNA): TGTGCCAGCTCACCGGGGCGGGGTACGGTTCAGCCCCAGCATTTT.

V is TRBV27 and J is TRBJ2-2; 7 bases fit TRBD1. The ends lost 2 bases at V and 4 bases at J; junction bases unmatched: 4. CDR3 length equals 15 residues. Germline lookup yields CDR1 MNHEY and CDR2 SMNVEV (reference sequence). The CDR3 sequence: CASSLTTGRTGELFF. The CDR3 nucleotides read TGTGCCAGCAGTTTAACGACAGGGCGCACCGGGGAGCTGTTTTTT.

This clone came up once. The gene calls are TRBV6-1 and TRBJ1-5, with D maybe TRBD1 (5 bases). V gave up 2 bases and J gave up 2 bases, with 19 bases separating them. CDR3 length: 18 residues. Germline CDR1 is MNHNS and CDR2 is SASEGT. CDR3 region: CASSELLPGVGGNQPQHF. CDR3 sequence (DNA): TGTGCCAGCAGTGAATTATTACCGGGGGTTGGGGGCAATCAGCCCCAGCATTTT.